A selection of T cell receptor beta chains follows, all from one sample in a study of identical twins. TCRdb passed the 5' RACE reads through MiXCR, listing each CDR3 protein once. The sample holds 520,000 or so distinct CDR3 sequences, roughly a fifth seen once. This sample was also put to use in a study of T cells expressing NK-cell markers.

Sequences were obtained from CD4+ T cells sorted from blood. These receptors came from a woman aged 18-29 years in good health. CDR3s include the opening cysteine and the closing phenylalanine or tryptophan. A D gene is named only where the DNA matches it firmly. Clone size is given for some rows only: seen once, a few or many times, or a class if the clone is expanded.

>TRBJ1-2|-|TRBV2|-
CASSERGYTF
TGTGCCAGCAGTGAACGAGGCTACACCTTC
>TRBJ2-2|few|TRBV28|-
CASSPPLSHGELFF
TGTGCCAGCAGTCCTCCCCTGAGCCACGGGGAGCTGTTTTTT
>TRBJ2-7|-|TRBV12-3/TRBV12-4|-
CASSKAGVAEQYF
TGTGCCAGCAGTAAGGCGGGCGTGGCCGAGCAGTACTTC
>TRBJ2-7|few|TRBV20-1|TRBD2
CSARRDGGGYEQYF
TGCAGTGCTAGGAGGGACGGCGGGGGCTACGAGCAGTACTTC
>TRBJ2-7|-|TRBV2|TRBD1
CASSDSETGVYEQYF
TGTGCCAGCAGTGATTCCGAGACAGGGGTCTACGAGCAGTACTTC
>TRBJ1-2|many|TRBV10-2|-
CASSQANYGYTF
TGCGCCAGCAGTCAGGCCAACTATGGCTACACCTTC
>TRBJ2-2|many|TRBV5-6|TRBD2
CASSFSGLAGGELFF
TGTGCCAGCAGCTTCTCGGGACTAGCTGGCGGGGAGCTGTTTTTT
>TRBJ2-7|-|TRBV7-9|-
CASSAFAGFGEQYF
TGTGCCAGCAGCGCCTTCGCGGGGTTTGGCGAGCAGTACTTC
>TRBJ2-7|few|TRBV6-1|TRBD1
CASSSQGASDEQYF
TGTGCCAGCAGCTCACAGGGGGCGAGCGACGAGCAGTACTTC
>TRBJ1-2|-|TRBV10-3|-
CAISESKGANYGYTF
TGTGCCATCAGTGAGTCGAAGGGAGCTAACTATGGCTACACCTTC
>TRBJ2-1|many|TRBV5-1|TRBD2
CASSLDAGGPGEQFF
TGCGCCAGCAGCCTTGATGCGGGGGGGCCGGGTGAGCAGTTCTTC
>TRBJ2-3|-|TRBV20-1|-
CSAPGWRSTDTQYF
TGCAGTGCCCCCGGGTGGAGGAGCACAGATACGCAGTATTTT
>TRBJ2-2|few|TRBV20-1|TRBD2
CSAILSGSIGELFF
TGCAGTGCCATACTAAGCGGGAGTATCGGGGAGCTGTTTTTT
>TRBJ2-1|-|TRBV6-5|TRBD2
CASSYLRERYNEQFF
TGTGCCAGCAGTTACCTGCGGGAGCGGTACAATGAGCAGTTCTTC
>TRBJ1-2|few|TRBV5-6|-
CASSLVGRDYGYTF
TGTGCCAGCAGCTTGGTGGGAAGAGACTATGGCTACACCTTC
>TRBJ1-1|few|TRBV29-1|-
CSVERTGWSTEAFF
TGCAGCGTTGAACGAACAGGGTGGAGCACTGAAGCTTTCTTT
>TRBJ2-7|few|TRBV12-3/TRBV12-4|-
CASSLRWAYEQYF
TGTGCCAGCAGTTTGAGGTGGGCCTACGAGCAGTACTTC
>TRBJ2-1|few|TRBV4-1|TRBD1
CASSQAPGGLNNEQFF
TGCGCCAGCAGCCAAGCCCCAGGGGGCCTTAACAATGAGCAGTTCTTC
>TRBJ2-1|few|TRBV5-1|TRBD2
CASNPSGSTSYNEQFF
TGCGCCAGCAACCCTAGCGGGAGTACGTCCTACAATGAGCAGTTCTTC
>TRBJ1-1|few|TRBV6-1|-
CASRLNRNMNTEAFF
TGTGCCAGCAGACTTAACAGGAACATGAACACTGAAGCTTTCTTT
>TRBJ2-5|few|TRBV7-8|-
CASSSRWTVKTQYF
TGTGCCAGCAGCTCGAGATGGACAGTCAAGACCCAGTACTTC
>TRBJ2-3|few|TRBV15|-
CATSRDGYTQYF
TGTGCCACCAGCAGAGATGGATATACGCAGTATTTT
>TRBJ2-2|many|TRBV5-5|TRBD1
CASSSGQGYTGELFF
TGTGCCAGCAGCTCGGGACAGGGTTACACCGGGGAGCTGTTTTTT
>TRBJ1-5|-|TRBV29-1|TRBD1
CSVQGVDQPQHF
TGCAGCGTCCAGGGGGTAGATCAGCCCCAGCATTTT
>TRBJ2-1|many|TRBV20-1|-
CSASRGYNEQFF
TGCAGTGCTAGTAGGGGTTACAATGAGCAGTTCTTC
>TRBJ2-7|few|TRBV29-1|TRBD2
CSVKAGRVSYEQYF
TGCAGCGTCAAGGCGGGGAGGGTAAGCTACGAGCAGTACTTC
>TRBJ2-2|few|TRBV9|TRBD2
CASSRGLAGATNTGELFF
TGTGCCAGCAGCCGAGGACTAGCGGGAGCAACAAACACCGGGGAGCTGTTTTTT
>TRBJ2-7|-|TRBV3-1|-
CASSQASIPYEQYF
TGTGCCAGCAGCCAAGCTAGTATACCCTACGAGCAGTACTTC
>TRBJ2-2|few|TRBV11-2|TRBD1
CASSLTGGYTGELFF
TGTGCCAGCAGCTTGACAGGGGGGTACACCGGGGAGCTGTTTTTT
>TRBJ1-5|-|TRBV7-9|TRBD1
CASSSQGNNQPQHF
TGTGCCAGCAGCTCACAGGGGAACAATCAGCCCCAGCATTTT
>TRBJ2-6|few|TRBV5-1|-
CASSRANVLTF
TGCGCCAGCAGTCGGGCCAACGTCCTGACTTTC
>TRBJ2-3|-|TRBV20-1|-
CSAQSGALGTQYF
TGCAGTGCCCAATCAGGGGCTTTAGGCACGCAGTATTTT
>TRBJ2-5|few|TRBV20-1|-
CSANPGRGRFKETQYF
TGCAGTGCTAACCCCGGACGGGGACGGTTCAAAGAGACCCAGTACTTC
>TRBJ2-5|-|TRBV5-1|TRBD1
CASSQAPNRGRETQYF
TGCGCCAGCAGCCAAGCCCCGAACAGGGGGCGAGAGACCCAGTACTTC
>TRBJ1-1|-|TRBV20-1|-
CSATPGHSGTEAFF
TGCAGTGCTACCCCAGGACACAGTGGGACTGAAGCTTTCTTT
>TRBJ2-7|-|TRBV6-2/TRBV6-3|TRBD1
CASRPDRVYEQYF
TGTGCCAGCCGCCCGGACAGGGTCTACGAGCAGTACTTC
>TRBJ1-2|many|TRBV12-3/TRBV12-4|TRBD1
CASSSILRQGSYGYTF
TGTGCCAGCAGTTCAATACTCCGACAGGGGAGCTATGGCTACACCTTC
>TRBJ1-1|-|TRBV20-1|-
CSASLLTEAFF
TGCAGTGCTAGCCTACTCACTGAAGCTTTCTTT
>TRBJ2-3|-|TRBV7-2|TRBD2
CASSQLAGGSGDTQYF
TGTGCCAGCAGCCAACTAGCGGGAGGATCCGGAGATACGCAGTATTTT
>TRBJ2-2|few|TRBV5-1|-
CASSSTGQGYTGELFF
TGCGCCAGCAGCTCCACGGGGCAGGGGTACACCGGGGAGCTGTTTTTT
>TRBJ2-5|-|TRBV5-1|-
CASSLGQPQETQYF
TGCGCCAGCAGCTTGGGGCAGCCACAAGAGACCCAGTACTTC
>TRBJ1-2|many|TRBV18|-
CASSPRDGSEDLYGYTF
TGTGCCAGCTCACCCCGGGACGGCAGCGAAGACCTCTATGGCTACACCTTC
>TRBJ2-1|-|TRBV5-1|-
CASSLGLQSPGFF
TGCGCCAGCAGCTTGGGTTTACAGTCCCCCGGGTTCTTC
>TRBJ1-1|many|TRBV12-3/TRBV12-4|-
CASSLAQGTEAFF
TGTGCCAGCAGTTTAGCGCAGGGAACTGAAGCTTTCTTT
>TRBJ2-1|once|TRBV7-2|-
CASSFDTGMNNEQFF
TGTGCCAGCAGCTTTGATACAGGGATGAACAATGAGCAGTTCTTC
>TRBJ2-7|-|TRBV7-2|TRBD1
CASSVTGVGYEQYF
TGTGCCAGCAGCGTAACAGGGGTTGGGTACGAGCAGTACTTC
>TRBJ2-1|many|TRBV29-1|TRBD1
CSVERGTGGSYNEQFF
TGCAGCGTTGAGAGGGGTACAGGGGGCTCCTACAATGAGCAGTTCTTC
>TRBJ2-1|many|TRBV20-1|TRBD2
CSANTLAGYFSYNEQFF
TGCAGTGCTAACACTCTAGCGGGATACTTCTCCTACAATGAGCAGTTCTTC
>TRBJ1-5|-|TRBV18|TRBD1
CASSNDRGGQPQHF
TGTGCCAGCTCAAACGACAGGGGAGGTCAGCCCCAGCATTTT
>TRBJ1-2|few|TRBV20-1|-
CSAVRDGNYGYTF
TGCAGTGCTGTCCGGGACGGGAACTATGGCTACACCTTC
>TRBJ2-1|-|TRBV6-1|TRBD2
CASSTRRISGGLQNEQFF
TGTGCCAGCAGCACCCGACGAATCAGCGGGGGGCTCCAAAATGAGCAGTTCTTC
>TRBJ2-3|few|TRBV20-1|-
CSALRASTDTQYF
TGCAGTGCCTTAAGAGCCAGCACAGATACGCAGTATTTT
>TRBJ2-1|-|TRBV20-1|TRBD1
CSARRQGQYGEQFF
TGCAGTGCTAGAAGACAGGGGCAATATGGTGAGCAGTTCTTC
>TRBJ2-7|-|TRBV18|-
CASSGLSGSSYEQYF
TGTGCCAGCTCAGGACTTAGCGGAAGCTCCTACGAGCAGTACTTC
>TRBJ2-7|-|TRBV6-1|-
CASSPTLREGAQYF
TGTGCCAGCAGCCCTACCCTCAGGGAAGGTGCGCAGTACTTC
>TRBJ2-2|-|TRBV5-1|TRBD2
CASSTGTSGSRNTGELFF
TGCGCCAGCAGCACAGGGACTAGCGGTTCGCGGAACACCGGGGAGCTGTTTTTT